A single sample gave rise to the 5 T cell receptor beta chains below, sequenced in a study of cytomegalovirus exposure and HLA in healthy donors. The PCR employed 60 Vbeta primers together with 13 Jbeta primers. Some clones are missing from TCRdb's copy, which holds only in-frame ones; the method was immunoSEQ multiplex PCR. This table has 100,000 to 150,000 clones, roughly 82% appearing once. Sequencing input: PBMCs. Receptors were obtained from a woman between 40 and 50 years old in good health and CMV-seropositive.

The V call is TRBV7-2, the J call TRBJ2-7; the match to TRBD2 covers 11 bases. J was trimmed by 2 bases and V by 5 bases; bases with no gene match: 5. From germline, CDR1 is SGHTA and CDR2 FQGNSA. The CDR3 is 15 amino acids. Here the CDR3 reads CASSPGTSGPYEQYF. CDR3 sequence (DNA): TGTGCCAGCAGCCCCGGGACTAGCGGACCCTACGAGCAGTACTTC.

The gene calls are TRBV7-9 and TRBJ2-4; 7 positions agree with TRBD1. This CDR3 is 12 amino acids long. Germline V gene sequence: CDR1 SEHNR, CDR2 FQNEAQ (reference sequence). Trimming at V came to 6 bases and at J to 9 bases, leaving 5 bases not matched to a gene. CDR3 DNA sequence: TGTGCCAGCAGAGACAGGACAGGCATTCAGTACTTC. The encoded protein is CASRDRTGIQYF.

The V call is TRBV7-8, the J call TRBJ2-7, with D possibly being TRBD2 (5 bases). V was clipped by 0 bases and J by 0 bases, with 12 bases between them. This CDR3 is 16 amino acids long. Germline CDR1 reads SGHVS; CDR2 reads FQNEAQ. In DNA, the CDR3 is TGTGCCAGCAGCTTAGCGGGCGGGCAAAGCTCCTACGAGCAGTACTTC. This codes for CASSLAGGQSSYEQYF. Combining the CDR3 with reference TRBV7-8 and TRBJ2-7 gives the whole variable domain GAGVSQSPRYKVAKRGQDVALRCDPISGHVSLFWYQQALGQGPEFLTYFQNEAQLDKSGLPSDRFFAERPEGSVSTLKIQRTQQEDSAVYLCASSLAGGQSSYEQYFGPGTRLTVT.

This clone has more than one count but fewer than ten. The V call is TRBV28, the J call TRBJ1-5; tentative D call: TRBD1 (5 bases). This CDR3 region has 15 residues. Germline V lookup: CDR1 MDHEN, CDR2 SYDVKM. The V end was cut by 9 bases, the J end by 2 bases, with 17 bases between. The CDR3, as DNA: TGTGCCAGTATCAGCGGAGGGGAGGGCAATCAGCCCCAGCATTTT. This encodes CASISGGEGNQPQHF.

This chain connects TRBV27 to TRBJ2-7; TRBD1 aligns across 7 bases. V was pared by 5 bases and J by 2 bases, with 15 bases of the junction left unmatched. Germline-derived CDR1 and CDR2 are MNHEY and SMNVEV (reference sequence). This CDR3 region has 17 residues. In DNA, the CDR3 is TGTGCCAGCAGTCCTCGTACCGGACAGGTCTTCGCCTACGAGCAGTACTTC. This codes for CASSPRTGQVFAYEQYF.